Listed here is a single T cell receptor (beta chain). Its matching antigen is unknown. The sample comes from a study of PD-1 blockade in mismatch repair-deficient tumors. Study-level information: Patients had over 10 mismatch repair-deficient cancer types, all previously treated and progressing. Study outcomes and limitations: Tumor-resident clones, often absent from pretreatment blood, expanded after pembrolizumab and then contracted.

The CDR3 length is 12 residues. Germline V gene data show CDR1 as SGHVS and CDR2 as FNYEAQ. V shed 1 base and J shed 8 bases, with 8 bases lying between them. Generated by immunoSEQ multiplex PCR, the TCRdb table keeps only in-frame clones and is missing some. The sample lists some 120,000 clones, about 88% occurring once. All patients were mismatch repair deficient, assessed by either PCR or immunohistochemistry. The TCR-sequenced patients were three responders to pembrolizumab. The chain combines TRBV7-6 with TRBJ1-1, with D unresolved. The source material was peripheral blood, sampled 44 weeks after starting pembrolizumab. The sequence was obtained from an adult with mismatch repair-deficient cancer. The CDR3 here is CASSLVGEEAFF. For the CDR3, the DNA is TGTGCCAGCAGCTTAGTAGGCGAGGAAGCTTTCTTT. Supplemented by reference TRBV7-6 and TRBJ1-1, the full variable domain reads GAGVSQSPRYKVTKRGQDVALRCDPISGHVSLYWYRQALGQGPEFLTYFNYEAQQDKSGLPNDRFSAERPEGSISTLTIQRTEQRDSAMYRCASSLVGEEAFFGQGTRLTVV.